A selection of T cell receptor beta chains follows, all from one sample in a study of graft-versus-host responses after intestinal transplantation. Some clones are missing from TCRdb's copy, which holds only in-frame ones; the method was immunoSEQ multiplex PCR. The data hold approximately 120,000 clones, with about 92% observed a single time. Their recognized antigens are unknown. The sample in question was unstimulated CD4+ T cells sorted from spleen or lymph node cells, obtained before intestinal transplant. The receptors shown here come from a human donor who received an intestinal transplant. The CDR3 runs from the conserved cysteine through the conserved F or W. The D gene is left open where the match is weak. Clone size is given for some rows only: seen once, a few or many times, or a class if the clone is expanded.

clone size	J gene	D gene	V gene	CDR3 length	CDR3 protein	CDR3 DNA
NA	TRBJ2-3	NA	TRBV20-1	11	CSARTRGTQYF	TGCAGTGCACGTACCCGGGGAACGCAGTATTTT
once	TRBJ2-1	NA	TRBV6-5	15	CASISRDSPYNEQFF	TGTGCCAGCATCTCCCGGGACTCCCCTTACAATGAGCAGTTCTTC
once	TRBJ2-1	TRBD2	TRBV10-3	15	CAISGAGSSYNEQFF	TGTGCCATCAGTGGAGCGGGGAGCTCCTACAATGAGCAGTTCTTC
NA	TRBJ2-7	NA	TRBV20-1	11	CSASDIYEQYF	TGCAGTGCTAGTGATATCTACGAGCAGTACTTC
NA	TRBJ2-3	TRBD1	TRBV20-1	11	CSADRIDTQYF	TGCAGTGCGGACAGGATAGATACGCAGTATTTT
NA	TRBJ2-7	TRBD1	TRBV5-6	14	CASSFGQGRYEQYF	TGTGCCAGCAGCTTCGGACAGGGGAGGTACGAGCAGTACTTC
NA	TRBJ2-7	NA	TRBV6-1	14	CASSSLGRSDEQYF	TGTGCCAGCAGTTCCCTTGGACGGAGTGACGAGCAGTACTTC
NA	TRBJ1-2	NA	TRBV2	14	CASSDRTGVRGYTF	TGTGCCAGCAGTGACCGGACGGGCGTAAGGGGCTACACCTTC
NA	TRBJ2-2	NA	TRBV10-3	13	CAIIHGVTGELFF	TGTGCCATCATCCACGGGGTCACCGGGGAGCTGTTTTTT
NA	TRBJ1-4	NA	TRBV5-1	14	CASTRGDTGEKLFF	TGCGCCAGCACTAGGGGCGATACGGGCGAAAAACTGTTTTTT
NA	TRBJ2-7	NA	TRBV9	14	CASSVERDPYEQYF	TGTGCCAGCAGCGTAGAAAGGGACCCATACGAGCAGTACTTC
NA	TRBJ1-6	TRBD1	TRBV4-1	15	CASSQGTGIYSPLHF	TGCGCCAGCAGCCAAGGGACAGGGATTTATTCACCCCTCCACTTT
NA	TRBJ2-7	TRBD1	TRBV7-6	16	CASSLGGTGGSYEQYF	TGTGCCAGCAGCTTAGGCGGGACAGGGGGCTCCTACGAGCAGTACTTC
NA	TRBJ1-1	NA	TRBV7-8	15	CASSFSTVGNTEAFF	TGTGCCAGCAGCTTCTCGACAGTCGGGAACACTGAAGCTTTCTTT
few	TRBJ1-3	TRBD1	TRBV7-2	16	CASSWTGGWSGNTIYF	TGTGCCAGCAGCTGGACAGGGGGCTGGTCTGGAAACACCATATATTTT
once	TRBJ2-5	TRBD2	TRBV9	16	CASSVGQRGVEETQYF	TGTGCCAGCAGCGTAGGGCAGCGGGGGGTTGAAGAGACCCAGTACTTC
NA	TRBJ1-1	TRBD1	TRBV5-1	19	CASSHITGGAGGRNTEAFF	TGCGCCAGCAGCCACATAACAGGGGGCGCGGGTGGTAGGAACACTGAAGCTTTCTTT
NA	TRBJ1-3	NA	TRBV6-6	14	CAARELDSGNTIYF	TGTGCTGCGCGTGAATTGGACTCGGGAAACACCATATATTTT
NA	TRBJ2-2	TRBD2	TRBV7-2	15	CASSLAGGPTGELFF	TGTGCCAGCAGCTTGGCGGGGGGCCCCACCGGGGAGCTGTTTTTT
NA	TRBJ2-7	TRBD2	TRBV18	17	CASSPPGAGTSSYEQYF	TGTGCCAGCTCACCACCGGGGGCCGGGACTAGCTCCTACGAGCAGTACTTC
NA	TRBJ1-1	TRBD1	TRBV5-4	14	CASSPGQPNTEAFF	TGTGCCAGCAGCCCGGGACAGCCGAACACTGAAGCTTTCTTT
NA	TRBJ2-1	NA	TRBV7-3	16	CASSLIGGERGNEQFF	TGTGCCAGCAGCTTAATCGGAGGAGAAAGGGGGAATGAGCAGTTCTTC
once	TRBJ1-4	TRBD1	TRBV10-3	13	CAIRRGRDEKLFF	TGTGCCATCAGGAGGGGGCGCGATGAAAAACTGTTTTTT
once	TRBJ2-3	NA	TRBV5-1	14	CASSYLVQADTQYF	TGCGCCAGCAGCTATCTAGTCCAGGCAGATACGCAGTATTTT
NA	TRBJ2-2	TRBD1	TRBV4-1	17	CASRKGQLPANTGELFF	TGCGCCAGCAGGAAGGGACAGCTTCCCGCGAACACCGGGGAGCTGTTTTTT
NA	TRBJ1-1	NA	TRBV18	16	CASSPGTRGLGTEAFF	TGTGCCAGCTCACCGGGGACACGCGGGCTGGGCACTGAAGCTTTCTTT
once	TRBJ2-2	NA	TRBV4-1	16	CASSQGTPLRGGELFF	TGCGCCAGCAGCCAAGGGACTCCTTTACGGGGCGGGGAGCTGTTTTTT
NA	TRBJ2-1	NA	TRBV19	16	CASSLSGGSSYNEQFF	TGTGCCAGTAGCCTAAGCGGTGGGAGCTCCTACAATGAGCAGTTCTTC
NA	TRBJ2-5	NA	TRBV21-1	10	CASGRETQYF	TGTGCCAGCGGCCGAGAGACCCAGTACTTC
NA	TRBJ1-1	NA	TRBV11-2	13	CASSFGEPGEAFF	TGTGCCAGCAGCTTTGGGGAACCGGGTGAAGCTTTCTTT
NA	TRBJ1-6	NA	TRBV2	16	CASSGGRGLPNSPLHF	TGTGCCAGCAGTGGGGGACGGGGGCTACCGAATTCACCCCTCCACTTT
NA	TRBJ2-7	TRBD1	TRBV11-3	14	CASSPRTGPYEQYF	TGTGCCAGCAGCCCTAGGACAGGCCCCTACGAGCAGTACTTC
NA	TRBJ1-6	NA	TRBV10-3	14	CAISVAGGDSPLHF	TGTGCCATCAGTGTTGCCGGGGGTGATTCACCCCTCCACTTT
NA	TRBJ2-7	NA	TRBV11-3	12	CASSLDTYEQYF	TGTGCCAGCAGCTTAGACACCTACGAGCAGTACTTC
NA	TRBJ2-5	TRBD2	TRBV5-1	16	CASTPGVAGGQETQYF	TGCGCCAGCACCCCCGGGGTGGCGGGGGGCCAAGAGACCCAGTACTTC
NA	TRBJ1-1	TRBD1	TRBV29-1	13	CSAKRDRGAEAFF	TGCAGCGCCAAACGCGACAGGGGGGCTGAAGCTTTCTTT
NA	TRBJ1-5	NA	TRBV10-2	13	CASSDRFNQPQHF	TGCGCCAGCAGTGACAGGTTCAATCAGCCCCAGCATTTT
once	TRBJ2-3	TRBD2	TRBV2	16	CASITGLAGSTDTQYF	TGTGCCAGCATTACCGGACTAGCGGGGAGCACAGATACGCAGTATTTT
NA	TRBJ1-2	NA	TRBV19	15	CASTGWTPKNYGYTF	TGTGCCAGTACGGGGTGGACGCCGAAAAACTATGGCTACACCTTC
NA	TRBJ1-6	NA	TRBV9	17	CASSVGPGHADNSPLHF	TGTGCCAGCAGCGTAGGTCCAGGGCACGCAGACAATTCACCCCTCCACTTT
NA	TRBJ1-1	NA	TRBV6-1	18	CASSEFAPGGTVDTEAFF	TGTGCCAGCAGTGAATTCGCTCCGGGAGGGACGGTCGACACTGAAGCTTTCTTT
NA	TRBJ2-7	TRBD2	TRBV10-1	17	CASSESSGAGETYEQYF	TGCGCCAGCAGTGAATCCTCGGGAGCGGGGGAAACCTACGAGCAGTACTTC
NA	TRBJ2-6	TRBD1	TRBV7-6	15	CASSLGDSRANVLTF	TGTGCCAGCAGCTTAGGGGACAGTAGGGCCAACGTCCTGACTTTC
NA	TRBJ2-7	NA	TRBV5-6	15	CASSWIGASSYEQYF	TGTGCCAGCAGCTGGATAGGAGCGAGCTCCTACGAGCAGTACTTC
NA	TRBJ2-1	NA	TRBV5-1	14	CASSKGETYNEQFF	TGCGCCAGCAGCAAAGGGGAGACCTACAATGAGCAGTTCTTC
NA	TRBJ1-6	NA	TRBV15	17	CATSRGFSSTYNSPLHF	TGTGCCACCAGCAGAGGGTTCTCGAGCACCTATAATTCACCCCTCCACTTT
NA	TRBJ2-1	TRBD2	TRBV7-9	15	CASSLALSGGSEQFF	TGTGCCAGCAGCTTAGCGCTTAGCGGGGGCAGTGAGCAGTTCTTC
NA	TRBJ2-7	TRBD2	TRBV19	13	CASSPGLGYEQYF	TGTGCCAGTAGTCCGGGACTAGGTTACGAGCAGTACTTC
NA	TRBJ1-6	TRBD1	TRBV15	15	CATNSDRNGVSPLHF	TGTGCCACCAACTCGGACAGGAATGGAGTATCACCCCTCCACTTT
NA	TRBJ2-3	TRBD2	TRBV5-1	15	CASSLRLAGTDTQYF	TGCGCCAGCAGCTTACGACTAGCGGGGACAGATACGCAGTATTTT
once	TRBJ2-7	NA	TRBV5-5	14	CASSLEGASYEQYF	TGTGCCAGCAGCTTAGAGGGTGCCTCCTACGAGCAGTACTTC
few	TRBJ2-7	NA	TRBV19	14	CATRPRGAAMEQYF	TGTGCCACCCGCCCTAGAGGGGCGGCTATGGAGCAGTACTTC
NA	TRBJ1-1	NA	TRBV29-1	15	CSIMGPPQPVGITFF	TGCAGCATCATGGGCCCTCCACAGCCGGTAGGAATAACTTTCTTT
NA	TRBJ2-7	NA	TRBV10-3	14	CAISDGVAVYEQYF	TGTGCCATCAGTGATGGGGTCGCGGTCTACGAGCAGTACTTC
NA	TRBJ2-1	NA	TRBV12-5	14	CASGLVSQGREQFF	TGTGCTAGTGGTTTGGTATCTCAGGGTCGAGAGCAGTTCTTC
NA	TRBJ1-2	NA	TRBV5-1	15	CASSLRPTANYGYTF	TGCGCCAGCAGCTTGAGACCGACAGCTAACTATGGCTACACCTTC